The present TCR beta chain was sequenced within a study of blood T cell repertoires in COVID-19. About the research overall: In each case, the material was cDNA or gDNA derived from T cells, B-cell-depleted T cells, or PBMCs.

Germline CDR1 and CDR2: MGHDK and SYGVNS. Trimming took off 3 bases at V and 7 bases at J, with 11 bases between the two ends. The CDR3 is made up of 13 amino acids. In the authors' workflow: Nucleated cell number was recorded as an estimate derived from reference gene primer amplification. TCRdb's copy holds only in-frame clones and misses some; the assay was immunoSEQ multiplex PCR. Clone size and V and J calls were adopted from that table, with D and trimming inferred from the DNA. The sample has more than 300,000 clones, about 89% seen once; the top ten hold around 6.6%. The sequence came from a man aged 18 to 35 who had recovered from COVID-19. The chain is built from TRBV25-1 and TRBJ2-3, with D perhaps matching TRBD2 (6 bases). Sequencing used peripheral blood. Here the CDR3 reads CASSEPGTYTQYF. The CDR3 nucleotides are TGTGCCAGCAGTGAGCCAGGGACTTATACGCAGTATTTT.